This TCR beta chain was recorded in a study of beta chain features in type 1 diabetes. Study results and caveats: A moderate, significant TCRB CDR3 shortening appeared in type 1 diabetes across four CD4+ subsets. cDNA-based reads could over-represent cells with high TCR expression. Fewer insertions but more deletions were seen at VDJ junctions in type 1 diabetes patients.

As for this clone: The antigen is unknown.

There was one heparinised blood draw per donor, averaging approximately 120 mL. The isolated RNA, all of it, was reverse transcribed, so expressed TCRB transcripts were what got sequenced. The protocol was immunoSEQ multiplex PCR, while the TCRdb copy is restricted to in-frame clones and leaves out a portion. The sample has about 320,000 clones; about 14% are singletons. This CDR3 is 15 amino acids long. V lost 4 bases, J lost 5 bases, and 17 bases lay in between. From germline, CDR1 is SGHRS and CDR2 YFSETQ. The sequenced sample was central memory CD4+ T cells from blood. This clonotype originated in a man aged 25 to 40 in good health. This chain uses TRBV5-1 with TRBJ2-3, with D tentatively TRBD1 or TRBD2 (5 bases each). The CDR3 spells CASSRDGGQGDTQYF. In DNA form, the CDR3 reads TGCGCCAGCAGCCGGGACGGCGGCCAGGGAGATACGCAGTATTTT.